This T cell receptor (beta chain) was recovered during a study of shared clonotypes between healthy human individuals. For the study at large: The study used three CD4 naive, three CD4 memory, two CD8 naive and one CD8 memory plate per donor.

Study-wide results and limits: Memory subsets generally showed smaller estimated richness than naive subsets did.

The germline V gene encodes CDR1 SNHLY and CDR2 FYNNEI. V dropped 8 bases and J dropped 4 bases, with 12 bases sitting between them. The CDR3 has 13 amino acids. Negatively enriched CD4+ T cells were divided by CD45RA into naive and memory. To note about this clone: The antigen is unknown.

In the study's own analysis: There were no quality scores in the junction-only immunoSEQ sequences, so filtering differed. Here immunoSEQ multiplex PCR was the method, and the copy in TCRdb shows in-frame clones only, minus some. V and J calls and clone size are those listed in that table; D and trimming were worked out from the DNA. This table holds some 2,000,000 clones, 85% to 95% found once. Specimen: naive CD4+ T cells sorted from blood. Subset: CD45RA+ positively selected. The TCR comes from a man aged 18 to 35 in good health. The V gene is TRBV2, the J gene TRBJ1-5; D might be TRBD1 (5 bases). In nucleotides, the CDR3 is TGTGCCAGCCGGGACGGACAAAATCAGCCCCAGCATTTT. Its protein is CASRDGQNQPQHF. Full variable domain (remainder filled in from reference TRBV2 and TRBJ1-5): EPEVTQTPSHQVTQMGQEVILRCVPISNHLYFYWYRQILGQKVEFLVSFYNNEISEKSEIFDDQFSVERPDGSNFTLKIRSTKLEDSAMYFCASRDGQNQPQHFGDGTRLSIL.